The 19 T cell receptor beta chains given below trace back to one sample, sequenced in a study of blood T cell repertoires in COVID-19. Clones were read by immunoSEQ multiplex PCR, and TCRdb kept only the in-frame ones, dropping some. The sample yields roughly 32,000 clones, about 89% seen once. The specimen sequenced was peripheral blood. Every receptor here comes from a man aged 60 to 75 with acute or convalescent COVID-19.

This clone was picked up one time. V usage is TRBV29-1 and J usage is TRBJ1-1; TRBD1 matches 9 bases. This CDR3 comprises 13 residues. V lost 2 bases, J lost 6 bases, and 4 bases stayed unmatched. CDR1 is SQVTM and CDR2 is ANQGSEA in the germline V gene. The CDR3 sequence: CSVETGGAPEAFF. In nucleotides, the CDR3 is TGCAGCGTTGAAACAGGGGGCGCCCCTGAAGCTTTCTTT.

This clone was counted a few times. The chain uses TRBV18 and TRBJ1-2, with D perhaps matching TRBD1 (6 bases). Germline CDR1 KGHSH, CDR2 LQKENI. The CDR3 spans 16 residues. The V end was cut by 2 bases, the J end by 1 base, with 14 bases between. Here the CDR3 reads CASSPGRNRDNYGYTF. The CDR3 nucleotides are TGTGCCAGCTCACCAGGGCGAAACAGGGATAACTATGGCTACACCTTC.

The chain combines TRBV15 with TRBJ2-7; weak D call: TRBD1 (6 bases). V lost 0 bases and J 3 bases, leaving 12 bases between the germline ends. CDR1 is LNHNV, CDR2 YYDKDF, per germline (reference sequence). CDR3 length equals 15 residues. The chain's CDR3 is CATSRDAGAYYEQYF. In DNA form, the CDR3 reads TGTGCCACCAGCAGAGATGCAGGGGCGTACTACGAGCAGTACTTC.

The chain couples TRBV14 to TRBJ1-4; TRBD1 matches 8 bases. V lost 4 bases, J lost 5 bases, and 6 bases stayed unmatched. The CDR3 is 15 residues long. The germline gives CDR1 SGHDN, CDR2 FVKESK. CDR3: CASSPQRTGNEKLFF. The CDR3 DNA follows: TGTGCCAGCAGCCCACAACGGACAGGGAATGAAAAACTGTTTTTT.

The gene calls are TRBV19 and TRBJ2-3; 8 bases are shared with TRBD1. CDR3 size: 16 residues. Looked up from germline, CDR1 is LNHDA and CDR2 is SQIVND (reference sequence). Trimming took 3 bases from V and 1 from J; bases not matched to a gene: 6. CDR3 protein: CASSIRTGLGTDTQYF. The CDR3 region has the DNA TGTGCCAGTAGTATTCGGACAGGGTTAGGCACAGATACGCAGTATTTT.

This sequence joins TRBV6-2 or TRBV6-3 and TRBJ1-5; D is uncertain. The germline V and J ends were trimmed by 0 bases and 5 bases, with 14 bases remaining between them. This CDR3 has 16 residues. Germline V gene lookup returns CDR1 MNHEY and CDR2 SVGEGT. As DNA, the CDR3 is TGTGCCAGCAGTTACTCGGCCCCTCGCAACGATCAGCCCCAGCATTTT. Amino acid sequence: CASSYSAPRNDQPQHF.

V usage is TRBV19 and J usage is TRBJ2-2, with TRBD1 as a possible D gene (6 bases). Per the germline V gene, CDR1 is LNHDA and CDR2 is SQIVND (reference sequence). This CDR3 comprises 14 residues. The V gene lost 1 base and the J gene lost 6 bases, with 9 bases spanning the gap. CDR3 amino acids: CASSIGAGAGELFF. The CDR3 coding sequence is TGTGCCAGTAGTATAGGGGCAGGGGCCGGGGAGCTGTTTTTT. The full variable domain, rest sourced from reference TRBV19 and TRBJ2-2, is DGGITQSPKYLFRKEGQNVTLSCEQNLNHDAMYWYRQDPGQGLRLIYYSQIVNDFQKGDIAEGYSVSREKKESFPLTVTSAQKNPTAFYLCASSIGAGAGELFFGEGSRLTVL.

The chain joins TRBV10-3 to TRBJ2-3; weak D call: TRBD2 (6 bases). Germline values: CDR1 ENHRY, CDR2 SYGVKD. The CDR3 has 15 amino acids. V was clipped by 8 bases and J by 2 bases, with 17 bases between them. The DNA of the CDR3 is TGTGCCATCCGCGGGGCGGGCCATAACACAGATACGCAGTATTTT. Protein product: CAIRGAGHNTDTQYF.

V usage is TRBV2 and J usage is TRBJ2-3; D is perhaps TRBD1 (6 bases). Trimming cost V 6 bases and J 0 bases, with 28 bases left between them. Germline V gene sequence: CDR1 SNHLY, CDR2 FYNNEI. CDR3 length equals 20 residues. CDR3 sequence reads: CASRGARGDWDAKSTDTQYF. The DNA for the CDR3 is TGTGCCAGCAGGGGCGCCAGGGGCGATTGGGACGCGAAGAGCACAGATACGCAGTATTTT.

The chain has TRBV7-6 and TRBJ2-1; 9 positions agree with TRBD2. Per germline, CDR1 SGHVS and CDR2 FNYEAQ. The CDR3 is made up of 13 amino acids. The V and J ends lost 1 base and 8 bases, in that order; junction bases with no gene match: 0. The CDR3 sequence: CASSLGLADEQFF. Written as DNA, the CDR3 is TGTGCCAGCAGCTTAGGACTAGCGGATGAGCAGTTCTTC.

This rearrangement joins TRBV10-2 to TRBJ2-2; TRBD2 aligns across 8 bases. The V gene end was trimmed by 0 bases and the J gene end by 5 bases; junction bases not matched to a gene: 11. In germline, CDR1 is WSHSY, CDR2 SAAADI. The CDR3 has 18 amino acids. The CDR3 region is CASSESPGLVLDTGELFF. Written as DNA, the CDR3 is TGCGCCAGCAGTGAGTCGCCGGGACTAGTTCTTGATACCGGGGAGCTGTTTTTT.

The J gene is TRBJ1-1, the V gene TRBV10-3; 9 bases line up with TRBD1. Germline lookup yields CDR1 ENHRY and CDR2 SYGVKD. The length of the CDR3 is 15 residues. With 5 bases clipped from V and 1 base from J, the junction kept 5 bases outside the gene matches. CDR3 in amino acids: CAISSLTGGNTEAFF. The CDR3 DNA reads TGTGCCATCAGTTCCCTGACAGGGGGGAACACTGAAGCTTTCTTT.

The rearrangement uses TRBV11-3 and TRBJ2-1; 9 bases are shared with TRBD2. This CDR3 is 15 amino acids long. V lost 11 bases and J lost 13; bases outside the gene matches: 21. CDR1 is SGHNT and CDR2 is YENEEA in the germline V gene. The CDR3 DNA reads TGTGCCCACCGAGATGGGGGATGGCGGGAGGGCCGACAGTTCTTC. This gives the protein CAHRDGGWREGRQFF.

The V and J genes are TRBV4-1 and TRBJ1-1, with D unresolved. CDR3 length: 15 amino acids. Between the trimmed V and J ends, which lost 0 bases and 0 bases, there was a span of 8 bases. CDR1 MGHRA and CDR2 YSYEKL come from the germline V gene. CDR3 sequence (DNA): TGCGCCAGCAGCCAAGATAGACTTCTGAACACTGAAGCTTTCTTT. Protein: CASSQDRLLNTEAFF.

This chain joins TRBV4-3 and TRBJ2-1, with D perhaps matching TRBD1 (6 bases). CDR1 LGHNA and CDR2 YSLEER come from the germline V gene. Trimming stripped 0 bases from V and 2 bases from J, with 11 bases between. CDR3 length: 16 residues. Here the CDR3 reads CASSQDQGSPYNEQFF. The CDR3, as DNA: TGCGCCAGCAGCCAAGATCAGGGGAGCCCCTACAATGAGCAGTTCTTC.

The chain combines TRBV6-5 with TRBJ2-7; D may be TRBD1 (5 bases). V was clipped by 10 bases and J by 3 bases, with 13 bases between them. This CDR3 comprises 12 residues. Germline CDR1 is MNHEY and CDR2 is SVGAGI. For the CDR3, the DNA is TGTGCCACTTCGACAGTGAACTACGAGCAGTACTTC. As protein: CATSTVNYEQYF.

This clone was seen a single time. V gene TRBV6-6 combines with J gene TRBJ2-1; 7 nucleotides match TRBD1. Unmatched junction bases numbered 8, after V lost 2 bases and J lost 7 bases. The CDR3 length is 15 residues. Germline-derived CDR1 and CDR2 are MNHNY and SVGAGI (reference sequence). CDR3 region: CASSYEVGGLNEQFF. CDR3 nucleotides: TGTGCCAGCAGTTACGAGGTAGGGGGCTTGAATGAGCAGTTCTTC.

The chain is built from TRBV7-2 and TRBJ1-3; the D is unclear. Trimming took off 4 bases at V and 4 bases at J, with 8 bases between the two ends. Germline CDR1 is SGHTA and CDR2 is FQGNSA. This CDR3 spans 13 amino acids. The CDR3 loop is CASSWSTGNTIYF. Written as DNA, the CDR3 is TGTGCCAGCAGCTGGTCTACCGGAAACACCATATATTTT.

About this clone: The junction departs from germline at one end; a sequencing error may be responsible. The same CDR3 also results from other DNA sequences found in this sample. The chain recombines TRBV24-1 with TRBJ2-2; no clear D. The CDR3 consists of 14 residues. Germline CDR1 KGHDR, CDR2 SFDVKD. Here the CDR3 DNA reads TGCGCCACCAGTGAACCAGAACACACCGGGGAGCTGTTTTTT. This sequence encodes CATSEPEHTGELFF.